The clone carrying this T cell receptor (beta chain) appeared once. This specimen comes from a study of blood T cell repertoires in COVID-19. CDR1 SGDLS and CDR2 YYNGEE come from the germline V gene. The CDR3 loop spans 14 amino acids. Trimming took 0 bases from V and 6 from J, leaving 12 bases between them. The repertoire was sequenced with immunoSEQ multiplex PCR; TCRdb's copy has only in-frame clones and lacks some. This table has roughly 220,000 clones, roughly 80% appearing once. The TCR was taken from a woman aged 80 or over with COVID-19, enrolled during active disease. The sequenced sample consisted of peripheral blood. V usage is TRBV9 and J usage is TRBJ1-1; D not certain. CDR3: CASSVAPSYSEAFF. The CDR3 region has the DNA TGTGCCAGCAGCGTAGCTCCAAGTTACTCTGAAGCTTTCTTT. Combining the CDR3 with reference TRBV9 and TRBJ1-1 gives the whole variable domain DSGVTQTPKHLITATGQRVTLRCSPRSGDLSVYWYQQSLDQGLQFLIQYYNGEERAKGNILERFSAQQFPDLHSELNLSSLELGDSALYFCASSVAPSYSEAFFGQGTRLTVV.